A selection of T cell receptor beta chains follows, all from one sample in a study of T-cell reconstitution after alpha-beta-depleted transplantation in children. From the PCR reads, TCRdb called clonotypes with MiXCR, one entry per CDR3 protein. The table has about 610,000 distinct CDR3 sequences, over 20% seen once. Source: PBMCs, taken before TCRalphabeta/CD19-depleted stem cell transplant. The receptors here all came from a boy under two years old with Wiskott-Aldrich syndrome, due to receive a stem cell transplant. Both conserved end residues are part of each CDR3. Fields, in order: clone size, J gene, V gene, D gene, CDR3 DNA, CDR3 protein. A D gene is named only where the DNA matches it firmly. Clone size is stated in some rows and not others, as once, few, many or a class when expanded.

clone size: once; J gene: TRBJ2-3; V gene: TRBV20-1; D gene: TRBD1; CDR3 DNA: TGCAGTGCTAGGCTAACAGGGGGTACAGATACGCAGTATTTT; CDR3 protein: CSARLTGGTDTQYF
clone size: NA; J gene: TRBJ2-3; V gene: TRBV5-1; D gene: TRBD1; CDR3 DNA: TGCGCCAGCAGCTTGGCCAGGGGGCATAAAGATACGCAGTATTTT; CDR3 protein: CASSLARGHKDTQYF
clone size: few; J gene: TRBJ2-2; V gene: TRBV6-1; D gene: NA; CDR3 DNA: TGTGCCAGCCTGGACAGCCTAAACACCGGGGAGCTGTTTTTT; CDR3 protein: CASLDSLNTGELFF
clone size: few; J gene: TRBJ2-2; V gene: TRBV5-1; D gene: TRBD1; CDR3 DNA: TGCGCCAGCAGCGGAGGACAGGGGCCGATTTTTCCCGGGGAGCTGTTTTTT; CDR3 protein: CASSGGQGPIFPGELFF
clone size: few; J gene: TRBJ2-7; V gene: TRBV6-5; D gene: NA; CDR3 DNA: TGTGCCAGCAGTTATGAAGGGGGGGTTGTAGACGAGCAGTACTTC; CDR3 protein: CASSYEGGVVDEQYF
clone size: NA; J gene: TRBJ1-5; V gene: TRBV5-5; D gene: TRBD1; CDR3 DNA: TGTGCCAGCAGCTATTGGGACAGACCTAACAATCAGCCCCAGCATTTT; CDR3 protein: CASSYWDRPNNQPQHF
clone size: NA; J gene: TRBJ2-7; V gene: TRBV5-1; D gene: NA; CDR3 DNA: TGCGCCAGCAGCTTTGTCGGCGGCGAGCAGTACTTC; CDR3 protein: CASSFVGGEQYF
clone size: NA; J gene: TRBJ1-1; V gene: TRBV12-3/TRBV12-4; D gene: NA; CDR3 DNA: TGTGCCAGCAGTTTCAGCGGAAGAGGCACTGAAGCTTTCTTT; CDR3 protein: CASSFSGRGTEAFF
clone size: few; J gene: TRBJ2-2; V gene: TRBV24-1; D gene: TRBD2; CDR3 DNA: TGTGCCACCAGTGATCGAACTAGCGTAAACACCGGGGAGCTGTTTTTT; CDR3 protein: CATSDRTSVNTGELFF
clone size: few; J gene: TRBJ2-7; V gene: TRBV20-1; D gene: TRBD2; CDR3 DNA: TGCAGTGCTCAGACTAGCGCCTACGAGCAGTACTTC; CDR3 protein: CSAQTSAYEQYF
clone size: NA; J gene: TRBJ2-3; V gene: TRBV7-6; D gene: NA; CDR3 DNA: TGTGCCAGCAGCTTTTCAGATATGCAGTATTTT; CDR3 protein: CASSFSDMQYF
clone size: NA; J gene: TRBJ2-1; V gene: TRBV20-1; D gene: TRBD2; CDR3 DNA: TGCAGTGCCGCACTAGCGGGAGGGCTTCCCGTTGAGCAGTTCTTC; CDR3 protein: CSAALAGGLPVEQFF
clone size: NA; J gene: TRBJ2-7; V gene: TRBV20-1; D gene: NA; CDR3 DNA: TGCAGTGCTAGCCAATTGAGAGGCTACGAGCAGTACTTC; CDR3 protein: CSASQLRGYEQYF
clone size: NA; J gene: TRBJ2-7; V gene: TRBV12-3/TRBV12-4; D gene: NA; CDR3 DNA: TGTGCCAGCGGGCAGCGGACCTACGAGCAGTACTTC; CDR3 protein: CASGQRTYEQYF
clone size: few; J gene: TRBJ2-7; V gene: TRBV5-1; D gene: TRBD2; CDR3 DNA: TGCGCCAGCAGCCTCCCGGGACTAGCGGCTTACGAGCAGTACTTC; CDR3 protein: CASSLPGLAAYEQYF
clone size: few; J gene: TRBJ1-1; V gene: TRBV12-3/TRBV12-4; D gene: NA; CDR3 DNA: TGTGCCAGCAGTTTAGTAGGGGGATACACTGAAGCTTTCTTT; CDR3 protein: CASSLVGGYTEAFF
clone size: few; J gene: TRBJ2-1; V gene: TRBV20-1; D gene: TRBD1; CDR3 DNA: TGCAGTGCTAGGGGCAGGGGGTTCTACAATGAGCAGTTCTTC; CDR3 protein: CSARGRGFYNEQFF
clone size: NA; J gene: TRBJ2-5; V gene: TRBV9; D gene: NA; CDR3 DNA: TGTGCTAGCGGCCGGGAGACCCAAGAGACCCAGTACTTC; CDR3 protein: CASGRETQETQYF
clone size: few; J gene: TRBJ2-3; V gene: TRBV20-1; D gene: TRBD1; CDR3 DNA: TGCAGTGCTAGACAGGGGGTCACAGATACGCAGTATTTT; CDR3 protein: CSARQGVTDTQYF
clone size: few; J gene: TRBJ2-1; V gene: TRBV20-1; D gene: TRBD2; CDR3 DNA: TGCAGTGCTAGTATTGTTTCGGGAGGAACATACAATGAGCAGTTCTTC; CDR3 protein: CSASIVSGGTYNEQFF
clone size: NA; J gene: TRBJ1-1; V gene: TRBV5-1; D gene: TRBD1; CDR3 DNA: TGCGCCAGCAGCCGGGCATCCGGGACAGGGACTGAAGCTTTCTTT; CDR3 protein: CASSRASGTGTEAFF
clone size: few; J gene: TRBJ2-5; V gene: TRBV5-1; D gene: NA; CDR3 DNA: TGCGCCAGCAGCCGGGTAGTCCAAGAGACCCAGTACTTC; CDR3 protein: CASSRVVQETQYF
clone size: few; J gene: TRBJ1-5; V gene: TRBV6-1; D gene: TRBD1; CDR3 DNA: TGTGCCAGCAGTGCCGGGACAGGGGCTTCTAATCAGCCCCAGCATTTT; CDR3 protein: CASSAGTGASNQPQHF
clone size: few; J gene: TRBJ1-5; V gene: TRBV5-1; D gene: NA; CDR3 DNA: TGCGCCAGCAGCCAGGATTCGACAAGTCAGCCCCAGCATTTT; CDR3 protein: CASSQDSTSQPQHF
clone size: few; J gene: TRBJ2-2; V gene: TRBV27; D gene: TRBD2; CDR3 DNA: TGTGCCAGCAGTTTACTAGCGGGGATTAACACCGGGGAGCTGTTTTTT; CDR3 protein: CASSLLAGINTGELFF
clone size: few; J gene: TRBJ2-5; V gene: TRBV7-9; D gene: NA; CDR3 DNA: TGTGCCAGCAGCCCAGGGGAGGGGGAAGAGACCCAGTACTTC; CDR3 protein: CASSPGEGEETQYF
clone size: few; J gene: TRBJ2-7; V gene: TRBV7-6; D gene: TRBD1; CDR3 DNA: TGTGCCAGCAGCTTAGCACCGGGACAGGGGGCCTACGAGCAGTACTTC; CDR3 protein: CASSLAPGQGAYEQYF
clone size: few; J gene: TRBJ2-5; V gene: TRBV6-1; D gene: TRBD2; CDR3 DNA: TGTGCCAGCAGGGGAGAGCGGGAGGGTAGGGAGACCCAGTACTTC; CDR3 protein: CASRGEREGRETQYF
clone size: NA; J gene: TRBJ1-1; V gene: TRBV6-1; D gene: TRBD1; CDR3 DNA: TGTGCCAGCAGCACGGGACAGATGAACACTGAAGCTTTCTTT; CDR3 protein: CASSTGQMNTEAFF